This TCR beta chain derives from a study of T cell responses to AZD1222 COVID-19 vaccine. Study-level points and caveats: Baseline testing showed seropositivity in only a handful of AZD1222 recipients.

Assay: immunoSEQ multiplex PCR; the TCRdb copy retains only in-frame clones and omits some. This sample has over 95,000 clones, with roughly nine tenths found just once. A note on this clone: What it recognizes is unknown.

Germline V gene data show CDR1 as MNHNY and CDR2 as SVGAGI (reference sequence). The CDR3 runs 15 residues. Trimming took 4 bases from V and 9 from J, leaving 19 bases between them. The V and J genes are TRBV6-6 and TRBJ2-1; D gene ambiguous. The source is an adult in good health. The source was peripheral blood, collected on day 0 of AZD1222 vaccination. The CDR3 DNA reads TGTGCCAGCAGTTTCACGAAAGGACGCAGGAGTGAGCAGTTCTTC. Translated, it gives CASSFTKGRRSEQFF.